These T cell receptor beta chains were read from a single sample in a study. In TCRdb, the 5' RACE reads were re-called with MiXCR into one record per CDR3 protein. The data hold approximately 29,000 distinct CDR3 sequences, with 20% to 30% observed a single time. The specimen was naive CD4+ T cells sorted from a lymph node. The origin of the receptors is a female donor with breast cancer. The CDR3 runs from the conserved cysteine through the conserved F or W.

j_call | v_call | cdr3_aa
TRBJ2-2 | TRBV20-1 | CRASGLANTGELFF
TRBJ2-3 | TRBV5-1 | CASRRGGQGFGDTQYF
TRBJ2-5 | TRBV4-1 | CASATGQGQETQYF
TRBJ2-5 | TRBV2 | CASISGLAGETQYF
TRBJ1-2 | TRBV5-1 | CASSLTRSGYGYTF
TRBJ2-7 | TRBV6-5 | CASSYPPWREQYF
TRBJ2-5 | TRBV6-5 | CASSYSSSGTSGEAQYF
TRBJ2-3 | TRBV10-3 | CAIRGDRTGTSDTQYF
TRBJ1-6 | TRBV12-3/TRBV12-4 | CASSLVGSASPLHF
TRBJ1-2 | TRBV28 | CASSFRGTANGYTF
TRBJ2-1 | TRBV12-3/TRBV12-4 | CASSPTSGGDNEQFF
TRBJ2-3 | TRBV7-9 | CASGTTDTQYF
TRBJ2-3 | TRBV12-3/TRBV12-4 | CASTESRDSLDTQYF
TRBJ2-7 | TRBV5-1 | CASSSGGAPYEQYF
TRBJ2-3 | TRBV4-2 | CASSQVAAGGRTDTQYF
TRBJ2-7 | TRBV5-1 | CASSLGSAFSYEQYF
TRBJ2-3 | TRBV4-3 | CASSPKSGRWTDTQYF
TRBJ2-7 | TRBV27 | CASSQGQEAYEQYF